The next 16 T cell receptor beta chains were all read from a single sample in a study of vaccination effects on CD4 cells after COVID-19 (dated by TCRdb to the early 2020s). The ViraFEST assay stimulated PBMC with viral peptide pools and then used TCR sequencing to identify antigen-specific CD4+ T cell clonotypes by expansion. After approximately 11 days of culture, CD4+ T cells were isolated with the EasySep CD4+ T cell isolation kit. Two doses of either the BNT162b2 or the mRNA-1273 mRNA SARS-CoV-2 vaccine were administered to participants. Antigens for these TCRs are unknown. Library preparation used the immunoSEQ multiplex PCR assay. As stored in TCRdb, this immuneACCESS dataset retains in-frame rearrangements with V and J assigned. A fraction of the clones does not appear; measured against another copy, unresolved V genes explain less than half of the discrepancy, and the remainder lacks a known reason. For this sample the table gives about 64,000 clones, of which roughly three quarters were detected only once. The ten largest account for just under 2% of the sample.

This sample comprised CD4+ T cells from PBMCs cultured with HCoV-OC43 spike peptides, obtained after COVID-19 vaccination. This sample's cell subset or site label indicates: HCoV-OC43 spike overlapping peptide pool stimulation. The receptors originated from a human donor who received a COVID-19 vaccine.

The CDR3 region is CASSLVGSGAETQYF. CDR3 DNA: TGTGCCAGCAGCTTAGTAGGTAGCGGGGCAGAGACCCAGTACTTC. The rearrangement uses TRBV7-2 and TRBJ2-5; 8 bases line up with TRBD2. In germline, CDR1 is SGHTA, CDR2 FQGNSA. V shed 1 base and J 4 bases; nucleotides not matched to a gene: 5. CDR3 length: 15 amino acids.

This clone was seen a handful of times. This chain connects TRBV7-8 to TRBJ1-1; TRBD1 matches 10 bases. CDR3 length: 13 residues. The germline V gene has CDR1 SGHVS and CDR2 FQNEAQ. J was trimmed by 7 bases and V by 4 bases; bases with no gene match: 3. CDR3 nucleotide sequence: TGTGCCAGCAGCTGGGGACAGGGGTTTGAAGCTTTCTTT. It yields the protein CASSWGQGFEAFF.

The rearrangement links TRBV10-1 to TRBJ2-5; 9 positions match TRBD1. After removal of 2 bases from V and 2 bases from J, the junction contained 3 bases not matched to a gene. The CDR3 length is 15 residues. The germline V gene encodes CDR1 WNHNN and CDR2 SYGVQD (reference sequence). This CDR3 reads CASSETGTGQETQYF. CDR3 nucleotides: TGCGCCAGCAGTGAGACCGGGACAGGGCAAGAGACCCAGTACTTC.

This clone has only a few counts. The CDR3 here is CASSDFGSEAFF. Written as DNA, the CDR3 is TGCGCCAGCAGTGATTTTGGCTCTGAAGCTTTCTTT. The gene calls are TRBV10-2 and TRBJ1-1; D ambiguous. Trimming left V 3 bases short and J 6 bases short, with 8 bases between. There are 12 residues in the CDR3. Germline CDR1 and CDR2: WSHSY and SAAADI.

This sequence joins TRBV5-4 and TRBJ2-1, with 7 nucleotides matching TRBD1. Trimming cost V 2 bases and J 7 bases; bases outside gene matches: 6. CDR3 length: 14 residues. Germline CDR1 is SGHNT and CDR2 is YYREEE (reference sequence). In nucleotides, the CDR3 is TGTGCCAGCAGCTTCCCCGGGACAGTTAATGAGCAGTTCTTC. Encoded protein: CASSFPGTVNEQFF.

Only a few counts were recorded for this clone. CDR3 nucleotide sequence: TGTGCCAGCAGCCAATTGGGGGGGAAGTACGAGCAGTACGTC. As protein: CASSQLGGKYEQYV. The V and J genes are TRBV27 and TRBJ2-7; 7 nucleotides line up with TRBD2. With 6 bases clipped from V and 4 bases from J, the junction kept 9 bases outside the gene matches. CDR1 is MNHEY and CDR2 is SMNVEV in the germline V gene (reference sequence). The CDR3 has 14 residues.

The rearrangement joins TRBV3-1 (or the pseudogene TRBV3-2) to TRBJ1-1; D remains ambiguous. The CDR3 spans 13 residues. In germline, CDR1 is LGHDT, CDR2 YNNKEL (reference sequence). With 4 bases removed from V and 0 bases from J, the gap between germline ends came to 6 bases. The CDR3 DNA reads TGTGCCAGCAGCCCAGGACTGAACACTGAAGCTTTCTTT. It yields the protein CASSPGLNTEAFF.

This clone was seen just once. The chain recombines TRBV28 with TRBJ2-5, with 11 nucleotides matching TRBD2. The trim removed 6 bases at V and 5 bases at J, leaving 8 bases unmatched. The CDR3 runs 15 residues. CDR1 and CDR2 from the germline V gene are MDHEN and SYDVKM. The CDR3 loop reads CASSLAGGRGETQYF. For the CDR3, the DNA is TGTGCCAGCAGCCTAGCGGGGGGACGGGGTGAGACCCAGTACTTC.

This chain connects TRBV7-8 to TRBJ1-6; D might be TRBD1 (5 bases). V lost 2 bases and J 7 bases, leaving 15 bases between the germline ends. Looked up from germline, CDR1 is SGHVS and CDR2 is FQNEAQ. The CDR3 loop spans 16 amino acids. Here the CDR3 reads CASSLRFGTGNSPLHF. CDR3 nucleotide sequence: TGTGCCAGCAGCTTAAGGTTTGGGACGGGGAATTCACCCCTCCACTTT.

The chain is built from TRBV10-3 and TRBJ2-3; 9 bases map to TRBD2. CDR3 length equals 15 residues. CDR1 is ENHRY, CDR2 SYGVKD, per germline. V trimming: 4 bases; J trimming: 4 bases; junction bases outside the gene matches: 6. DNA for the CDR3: TGTGCCATCAGTGGAGGCGGGGGGGCCGCAGATACGCAGTATTTT. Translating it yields CAISGGGGAADTQYF.

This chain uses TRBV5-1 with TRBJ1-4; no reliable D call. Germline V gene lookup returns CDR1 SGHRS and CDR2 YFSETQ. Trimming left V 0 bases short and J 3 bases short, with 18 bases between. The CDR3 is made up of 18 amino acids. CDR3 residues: CASSLGLPDGRANEKLFF. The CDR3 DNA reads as TGCGCCAGCAGCTTGGGACTCCCGGATGGGAGGGCTAATGAAAAACTGTTTTTT. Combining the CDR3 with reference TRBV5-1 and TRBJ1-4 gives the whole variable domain KAGVTQTPRYLIKTRGQQVTLSCSPISGHRSVSWYQQTPGQGLQFLFEYFSETQRNKGNFPGRFSGRQFSNSRSEMNVSTLELGDSALYLCASSLGLPDGRANEKLFFGSGTQLSVL.

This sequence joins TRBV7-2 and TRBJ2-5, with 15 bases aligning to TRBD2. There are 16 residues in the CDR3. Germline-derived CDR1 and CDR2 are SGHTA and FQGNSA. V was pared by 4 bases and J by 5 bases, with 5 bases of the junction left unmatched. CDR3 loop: CASSSTGTSGGETQYF. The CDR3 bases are TGTGCCAGCAGCTCCACCGGGACTAGCGGGGGGGAGACCCAGTACTTC.

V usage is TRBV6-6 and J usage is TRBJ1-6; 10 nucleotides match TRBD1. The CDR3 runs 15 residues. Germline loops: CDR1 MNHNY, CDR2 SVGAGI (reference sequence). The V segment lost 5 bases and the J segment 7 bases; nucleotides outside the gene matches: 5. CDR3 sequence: CASSAQGQGNSPLHF. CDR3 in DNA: TGTGCCAGCAGTGCCCAGGGACAGGGGAATTCACCCCTCCACTTT.

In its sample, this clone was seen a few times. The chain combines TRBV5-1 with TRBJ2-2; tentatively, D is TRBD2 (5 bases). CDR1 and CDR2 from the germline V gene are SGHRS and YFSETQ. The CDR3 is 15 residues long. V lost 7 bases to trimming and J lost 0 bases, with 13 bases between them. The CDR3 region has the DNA TGCGCCAGCGGAGGTACAGCGACGAACACCGGGGAGCTGTTTTTT. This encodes CASGGTATNTGELFF.

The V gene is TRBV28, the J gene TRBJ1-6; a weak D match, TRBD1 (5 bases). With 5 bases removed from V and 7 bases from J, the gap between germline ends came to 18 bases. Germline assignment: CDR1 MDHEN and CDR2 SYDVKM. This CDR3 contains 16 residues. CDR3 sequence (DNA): TGTGCCAGCAGTCCCCTCGGGGGAAGGGACAATTCACCCCTCCACTTT. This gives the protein CASSPLGGRDNSPLHF. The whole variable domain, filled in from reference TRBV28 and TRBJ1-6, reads DVKVTQSSRYLVKRTGEKVFLECVQDMDHENMFWYRQDPGLGLRLIYFSYDVKMKEKGDIPEGYSVSREKKERFSLILESASTNQTSMYLCASSPLGGRDNSPLHFGNGTRLTVT.

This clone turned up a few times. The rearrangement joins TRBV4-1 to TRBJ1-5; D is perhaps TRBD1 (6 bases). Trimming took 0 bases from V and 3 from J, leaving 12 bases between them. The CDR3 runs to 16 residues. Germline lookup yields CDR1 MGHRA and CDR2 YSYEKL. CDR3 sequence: CASSQEGRGLNQPQHF. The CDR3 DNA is TGCGCCAGCAGCCAAGAGGGCAGGGGCCTCAATCAGCCCCAGCATTTT.